This T cell receptor (beta chain) emerged from a study of control samples from healthy donors and cancer patients. Assay used: immunoSEQ multiplex PCR; TCRdb lists only in-frame clones, some missing. The sample has about 190,000 clones, over 80% seen once. This CDR3 spans 12 amino acids. The V end lost 6 bases, the J end lost 4 bases, and 6 bases lay between the germline ends. The TCR comes from a man under 40 in good health. Material: blood. This rearrangement joins TRBV12-3 or TRBV12-4 to TRBJ2-2, with D hard to call. The CDR3: CASRGSTGELFF. The CDR3, as DNA: TGTGCCAGCAGGGGTTCCACCGGGGAGCTGTTTTTT.